The 25 T cell receptor beta chains below all came from one sample that was sequenced in a study of early T cells in non-severe SARS-CoV-2 infection. One entry per CDR3 protein, called by TCRdb with MiXCR from the 5' RACE reads. The sample carries 90,000 to 100,000 distinct CDR3 sequences, over 10% recorded once. The sequenced sample consisted of whole blood. Receptor source: an adult who was a healthcare worker with PCR-confirmed SARS-CoV-2 infection or an uninfected control (not recorded which).

This clonotype occurred a few times. This sequence joins TRBV6-6 and TRBJ1-2; D not certain. CDR3 length: 13 residues. V was shortened by 4 bases and J by 5 bases, with 11 bases between the two germline ends. Per germline, CDR1 MNHNY and CDR2 SVGAGI (reference sequence). CDR3 bases: TGTGCCAGCAGTTCGGGAAGGGAGTATGGCTACACCTTC. This codes for CASSSGREYGYTF.

In its sample, this clonotype was seen a few times. The chain recombines TRBV7-2 with TRBJ1-1; 7 bases line up with TRBD1. Trimming cost V 7 bases and J 0 bases; bases outside gene matches: 5. In germline, CDR1 is SGHTA, CDR2 FQGNSA. The CDR3 is 14 residues long. In DNA, the CDR3 is TGTGCCAGCAAGAAGGGACAGCTGAACACTGAAGCTTTCTTT. Protein sequence: CASKKGQLNTEAFF.

In its sample, this clonotype was seen many times. V gene TRBV10-1 combines with J gene TRBJ2-7; D may be TRBD2 (5 bases). This CDR3 region has 14 residues. Trimming removed 3 bases at V and 2 bases at J, with 11 bases between. CDR1 is WNHNN and CDR2 is SYGVQD in the germline V gene (reference sequence). The CDR3 region is CASSDGGLTYEQYF. CDR3 DNA sequence: TGCGCCAGCAGTGATGGAGGACTTACCTACGAGCAGTACTTC.

This clonotype was detected a few times. This rearrangement joins TRBV10-3 to TRBJ1-1; 7 nucleotides line up with TRBD1. Germline V gives CDR1 ENHRY, CDR2 SYGVKD. V trimming: 4 bases; J trimming: 0 bases; junction bases outside the gene matches: 2. This CDR3 comprises 14 residues. CDR3 amino acids: CAISAGGLNTEAFF. In nucleotides, the CDR3 is TGTGCCATCAGTGCAGGGGGTTTGAACACTGAAGCTTTCTTT.

This clonotype was seen many times. DNA of the CDR3: TGTGCCAGCACCATCTCGGGACAGGGTACTTCACCCCTCCACTTT. It is translated as CASTISGQGTSPLHF. This rearrangement joins TRBV6-5 to TRBJ1-6, with 9 bases aligning to TRBD1. This CDR3 comprises 15 residues. Germline lookup yields CDR1 MNHEY and CDR2 SVGAGI. V trimming: 7 bases; J trimming: 9 bases; junction bases outside the gene matches: 10.

In nucleotides, the CDR3 is TGTGCCAGCAGCGTAACCAGGGGAACCAAAAACATTCAGTACTTC. The encoded protein is CASSVTRGTKNIQYF. V usage is TRBV27 and J usage is TRBJ2-4, with D perhaps TRBD1 (6 bases). Trimming cost V 6 bases and J 2 bases, with 14 bases left between them. Germline CDR1 and CDR2: MNHEY and SMNVEV (reference sequence). This CDR3 has 15 amino acids.

As concerns this clonotype: One end of the junction does not line up with germline, which may come from a read error. The V gene is TRBV9, the J gene TRBJ1-2; no clear D. Germline values: CDR1 SGDLS, CDR2 YYNGEE. The CDR3 sequence is 14 residues long. The CDR3 loop is CASSVGFIAAQPFF. In DNA form, the CDR3 reads TGTGCCAGCAGCGTAGGATTTATAGCGGCCCAGCCTTTCTTC.

In this sample, this clonotype turned up many times. The chain couples TRBV4-1 to TRBJ1-1; D is unclear. V was cut by 4 bases and J by 5 bases, with 17 bases left in between. CDR1 is MGHRA and CDR2 is YSYEKL in the germline V gene. The CDR3 sequence is 15 residues long. CDR3 DNA: TGCGCCAGCAGCCTCGGACCAGGAATAACGACTGAAGCTTTCTTT. This gives the protein CASSLGPGITTEAFF.

The V call is TRBV27, the J call TRBJ2-1, with 7 bases fitting TRBD1. V shed 5 bases and J 6 bases; nucleotides not matched to a gene: 16. The CDR3 loop spans 17 amino acids. CDR1 is MNHEY and CDR2 is SMNVEV in the germline V gene (reference sequence). Here the CDR3 DNA reads TGTGCCAGCAGTCCAGTCTCCGGGACAGCGCGGATCAATGAGCAGTTCTTC. This gives the protein CASSPVSGTARINEQFF.

The rearrangement joins TRBV7-7 to TRBJ2-1; D is undetermined. The CDR3 loop spans 16 amino acids. Germline V CDR1 and CDR2: SSHAT, FNYEAQ (reference sequence). V was clipped by 1 base and J by 0 bases, with 10 bases between them. The CDR3 nucleotides are TGTGCCAGCAGCTTAGGGGCCTCGGCCTCCTACAATGAGCAGTTCTTC. This encodes CASSLGASASYNEQFF.

This clonotype was seen only a few times. The V gene is TRBV6-5, the J gene TRBJ1-2; D may be TRBD1 (5 bases). The length of the CDR3 is 15 residues. V was pared by 6 bases and J by 3 bases, with 17 bases between. The germline gives CDR1 MNHEY, CDR2 SVGAGI. The CDR3 here is CASSSPSRVDYGYTF. The CDR3 nucleotides are TGTGCCAGCAGCTCGCCCTCCAGGGTCGACTATGGCTACACCTTC.

This clonotype was detected only once. The J gene is TRBJ1-2, the V gene TRBV7-2; D gene unclear. Looked up from germline, CDR1 is SGHTA and CDR2 is FQGNSA. Between the trimmed V and J ends, which lost 2 bases and 8 bases, there was a span of 15 bases. The CDR3 consists of 14 residues. CDR3 sequence: CASSLRGRGGGYTF. The CDR3 DNA follows: TGTGCCAGCAGCTTACGGGGTCGGGGAGGCGGCTACACCTTC.

Ten or more counts support this clonotype. V usage is TRBV4-2 and J usage is TRBJ2-1; 14 bases match TRBD2. Germline assignment: CDR1 LGHNA and CDR2 YNFKEQ. J lost 4 bases, V lost 0 bases, and 11 bases had no gene match. CDR3 size: 20 residues. CDR3 residues: CASSQDRGLAGGRGYNEQFF. CDR3 in DNA: TGTGCCAGCAGCCAAGACAGAGGACTAGCGGGGGGCAGGGGATACAATGAGCAGTTCTTC.

The chain joins TRBV4-3 to TRBJ1-2; possible D gene TRBD1, 5 bases. The CDR3 covers 16 residues. Germline V CDR1 and CDR2: LGHNA, YSLEER. V dropped 1 base and J dropped 3 bases, with 15 bases sitting between them. The CDR3 protein is CASSQGISTRDYGYTF. CDR3 nucleotides: TGCGCCAGCAGCCAAGGCATCTCAACCAGGGACTATGGCTACACCTTC.

This clonotype was observed a handful of times. The V call is TRBV10-3, the J call TRBJ2-5; TRBD1 matches at 8 bases. J was trimmed by 5 bases and V by 3 bases; bases with no gene match: 5. The CDR3 is 14 residues long. Looked up from germline, CDR1 is ENHRY and CDR2 is SYGVKD. Here the CDR3 reads CAISDYRGVETQYF. In DNA, the CDR3 is TGTGCCATCAGTGATTACAGGGGGGTTGAGACCCAGTACTTC.

This clonotype was detected many times. This chain links TRBV7-9 with TRBJ1-1; a weak D match, TRBD1 (5 bases). Deletions cut 7 bases from V and 8 bases from J, with 20 bases between. Germline V gives CDR1 SEHNR, CDR2 FQNEAQ (reference sequence). The CDR3 runs to 14 residues. CDR3 bases: TGTGCCAGCAAACCTTACCGAGAGGGGCTCGAAGCTTTCTTT. Protein: CASKPYREGLEAFF. Full variable domain (remainder filled in from reference TRBV7-9 and TRBJ1-1): DTGVSQNPRHKITKRGQNVTFRCDPISEHNRLYWYRQTLGQGPEFLTYFQNEAQLEKSRLLSDRFSAERPKGSFSTLEIQRTEQGDSAMYLCASKPYREGLEAFFGQGTRLTVV.

This clonotype was picked up many times. The rearrangement uses TRBV13 and TRBJ2-7; no definite D call. The CDR3 length is 14 residues. Trimming took off 5 bases at V and 0 bases at J, with 11 bases between the two ends. The V gene's germline CDR1 is PRHDT and CDR2 FYEKMQ (reference sequence). The CDR3 nucleotides read TGTGCCAGCAGCCCCCGGCAGGCCTCCTACGAGCAGTACTTC. This sequence encodes CASSPRQASYEQYF. Full variable domain (rest looked up from reference TRBV13 and TRBJ2-7): AAGVIQSPRHLIKEKRETATLKCYPIPRHDTVYWYQQGPGQDPQFLISFYEKMQSDKGSIPDRFSAQQFSDYHSELNMSSLELGDSALYFCASSPRQASYEQYFGPGTRLTVT.

This clonotype was seen only a few times. V and J are TRBV20-1 and TRBJ1-2; TRBD1 matches at 9 bases. Germline V gene data show CDR1 as DFQATT and CDR2 as SNEGSKA (reference sequence). The CDR3 extends over 12 amino acids. V was pared by 5 bases and J by 7 bases, with 5 bases of the junction left unmatched. This CDR3 is CSAPGTGLGYTF. CDR3 DNA sequence: TGCAGTGCTCCCGGGACAGGGCTTGGCTACACCTTC.

V is TRBV29-1 and J is TRBJ2-5; D ambiguous. CDR3 length equals 11 residues. Germline CDR1 and CDR2: SQVTM and ANQGSEA. Trimming removed 6 bases at V and 2 bases at J, with 7 bases between. DNA of the CDR3: TGCAGCGTCTCCCCACAAGAGACCCAGTACTTC. Translation gives CSVSPQETQYF.

This clonotype came up many times. This chain joins TRBV12-3 or TRBV12-4 and TRBJ2-6; TRBD2 agrees at 10 bases. There are 16 residues in the CDR3. J lost 1 base, V lost 6 bases, and 3 bases had no gene match. CDR3 nucleotide sequence: TGTGCCAGCAGCCCTAGCGGGGGATCTGGGGCCAACGTCCTGACTTTC. As protein: CASSPSGGSGANVLTF.

Ten or more counts support this clonotype. V and J are TRBV20-1 and TRBJ2-6; the match to TRBD1 covers 9 bases. The ends lost 5 bases at V and 8 bases at J; junction bases unmatched: 4. CDR3 length: 13 amino acids. CDR1 DFQATT and CDR2 SNEGSKA come from the germline V gene (reference sequence). CDR3 coding DNA: TGCAGTGCTTTACAGGGGGCGACCAACGTCCTGACTTTC. Translating it yields CSALQGATNVLTF.

V gene TRBV21-1 combines with J gene TRBJ1-2; the tabulated D call, TRBD1, remains unverified against the DNA. TRBV21-1 is noted as a pseudogene. The CDR3 covers 17 residues. The CDR3 DNA is TGTGCCAGCAGCAGTGGTGGGACAGGGGCCGTTGGCTATGGCTACACCTTC. This sequence encodes CASSSGGTGAVGYGYTF.

The chain has TRBV12-3 or TRBV12-4 and TRBJ1-4; D may be TRBD1 (5 bases). V was shortened by 6 bases and J by 6 bases, with 11 bases between the two germline ends. This CDR3 has 13 amino acids. The CDR3 sequence: CASRWGLYEKLFF. The DNA for the CDR3 is TGTGCCAGCAGATGGGGACTTTATGAAAAACTGTTTTTT.

V is TRBV7-6 and J is TRBJ2-1, with D perhaps TRBD2 (7 bases). V dropped 2 bases and J dropped 7 bases, with 18 bases sitting between them. The V gene's germline CDR1 is SGHVS and CDR2 FNYEAQ. This CDR3 spans 16 amino acids. In nucleotides, the CDR3 is TGTGCCAGCAGCTTACGATTGGGGGGGGGCCAGAATGAGCAGTTCTTC. Amino acids: CASSLRLGGGQNEQFF.

V usage is TRBV2 and J usage is TRBJ1-5; D not resolved. V was cut by 8 bases and J by 7 bases, with 15 bases left in between. This CDR3 has 13 residues. Germline-derived CDR1 and CDR2 are SNHLY and FYNNEI. Written as DNA, the CDR3 is TGTGCCAGCGGGTGGGCAGGCGGACAGCCCCAGCATTTT. This translates into CASGWAGGQPQHF.